The rows below give T cell receptor beta chains drawn from one sample of a study of graft-versus-host responses after intestinal transplantation. Using immunoSEQ multiplex PCR, the repertoire was profiled, and TCRdb retains in-frame clones only, with some absent. Seen here are about 21,000 clones, 50% to 65% observed once, and the top ten hold approximately 1%. The starting material was alloreactive CD4+ T cells from a mixed lymphocyte reaction culture, obtained before intestinal transplant. The receptors shown here come from a human patient who received an intestinal transplant. Each CDR3 is given with its conserved first and last residue. Each record gives: V gene, CDR3 length, D gene, clone size, J gene, CDR3 protein, CDR3 DNA. The D gene is left open where the match is weak. Clone size is given for some rows only: seen once, a few or many times, or a class if the clone is expanded.

V gene: TRBV19
CDR3 length: 14
D gene: NA
clone size: medium-sized
J gene: TRBJ2-7
CDR3 protein: CASRTDKSSYEQYF
CDR3 DNA: TGTGCCAGCCGCACGGACAAGAGCTCCTACGAGCAGTACTTC

V gene: TRBV4-2
CDR3 length: 17
D gene: NA
clone size: NA
J gene: TRBJ1-5
CDR3 protein: CASSQEWGRYSNQPQHF
CDR3 DNA: TGTGCCAGCAGCCAAGAATGGGGCCGATATAGCAATCAGCCCCAGCATTTT

V gene: TRBV27
CDR3 length: 14
D gene: NA
clone size: few
J gene: TRBJ1-1
CDR3 protein: CASSLLAGNTEAFF
CDR3 DNA: TGTGCCAGCAGTTTACTCGCCGGGAACACTGAAGCTTTCTTT

V gene: TRBV7-2
CDR3 length: 12
D gene: NA
clone size: few
J gene: TRBJ2-7
CDR3 protein: CASSLYTYEQYF
CDR3 DNA: TGTGCCAGCAGCTTATACACCTACGAGCAGTACTTC

V gene: TRBV30
CDR3 length: 13
D gene: TRBD2
clone size: NA
J gene: TRBJ2-3
CDR3 protein: CAWSSGSADTQYF
CDR3 DNA: TGTGCCTGGTCTAGCGGGAGTGCAGATACGCAGTATTTT

V gene: TRBV9
CDR3 length: 15
D gene: NA
clone size: NA
J gene: TRBJ1-2
CDR3 protein: CASSVDPNRVGGYTF
CDR3 DNA: TGTGCCAGCAGCGTCGACCCCAACAGGGTCGGTGGCTACACCTTC

V gene: TRBV5-4
CDR3 length: 15
D gene: NA
clone size: NA
J gene: TRBJ1-5
CDR3 protein: CASSLEGADNQPQHF
CDR3 DNA: TGTGCCAGCAGCTTGGAGGGAGCCGACAATCAGCCCCAGCATTTT

V gene: TRBV2
CDR3 length: 14
D gene: NA
clone size: NA
J gene: TRBJ1-3
CDR3 protein: CASSDTYPGNTIYF
CDR3 DNA: TGTGCCAGCAGCGACACCTACCCTGGAAACACCATATATTTT

V gene: TRBV4-1
CDR3 length: 17
D gene: TRBD2
clone size: NA
J gene: TRBJ2-7
CDR3 protein: CASSQGPGAGGSYEQYF
CDR3 DNA: TGCGCCAGCAGCCAAGGTCCAGGGGCGGGGGGGTCCTACGAGCAGTACTTC

V gene: TRBV18
CDR3 length: 15
D gene: TRBD2
clone size: NA
J gene: TRBJ2-2
CDR3 protein: CASSALSGSTGELFF
CDR3 DNA: TGTGCCAGCTCAGCACTAAGCGGGAGCACCGGGGAGCTGTTTTTT

V gene: TRBV28
CDR3 length: 14
D gene: NA
clone size: NA
J gene: TRBJ1-4
CDR3 protein: CASSLGGRNEKLFF
CDR3 DNA: TGTGCCAGCAGTTTGGGGGGGAGGAATGAAAAACTGTTTTTT

V gene: TRBV9
CDR3 length: 15
D gene: NA
clone size: few
J gene: TRBJ1-1
CDR3 protein: CASSMSTGLNTEAFF
CDR3 DNA: TGTGCCAGCAGTATGTCGACAGGACTGAACACTGAAGCTTTCTTT

V gene: TRBV10-3
CDR3 length: 16
D gene: NA
clone size: NA
J gene: TRBJ1-3
CDR3 protein: CAISEPGIPSGNTIYF
CDR3 DNA: TGTGCCATCAGTGAGCCAGGGATTCCCTCTGGAAACACCATATATTTT

V gene: TRBV27
CDR3 length: 14
D gene: TRBD1
clone size: NA
J gene: TRBJ2-7
CDR3 protein: CASKWGQTSYEQYF
CDR3 DNA: TGTGCCAGCAAATGGGGACAGACTTCCTACGAGCAGTACTTC

V gene: TRBV30
CDR3 length: 14
D gene: TRBD1
clone size: NA
J gene: TRBJ2-2
CDR3 protein: CAWRSGGNTGELFF
CDR3 DNA: TGTGCCTGGAGATCAGGGGGTAACACCGGGGAGCTGTTTTTT